This TCR beta chain was documented in a study of glioma-infiltrating T cells after dendritic cell vaccination. Study details: Dendritic cell vaccine was injected intradermally three times, biweekly.

Overall study results and limits: No direct clonality-survival link was found; a diverse polyclonal response may matter. Longer survival after dendritic cell vaccination followed higher pretreatment TIL content.

The table lists this clone with a few counts. The antigen remains unidentified. Generated by immunoSEQ multiplex PCR, the TCRdb table keeps only in-frame clones and is missing some. This table holds about 64,000 clones, 75% to 85% found once. This CDR3 has 18 amino acids. The V segment lost 2 bases and the J segment 4 bases; nucleotides outside the gene matches: 15. The V gene's germline CDR1 is ENHRY and CDR2 SYGVKD. Before vaccination, two weeks after the third vaccination, and at progression, PBMC were collected. The sequencing used blood, collected before dendritic cell vaccination. The chain is built from TRBV10-3 and TRBJ1-2; 8 bases align to TRBD1. The sequence came from a human donor with glioblastoma. CDR3 sequence: CAISEPGDAQGVLYGYTF. The CDR3 DNA follows: TGTGCCATCAGTGAGCCCGGGGATGCACAGGGGGTTCTCTATGGCTACACCTTC.